Here is one T cell receptor beta chain with its context. TCRdb's table, derived via immunoSEQ multiplex PCR, lists solely in-frame clones and lacks some. The sample yields about 250,000 clones, roughly 80% seen once. The record originates from a study of blood T cell repertoires in COVID-19. Across the study: The study drew acute and convalescent COVID-19 samples from the United States, Italy and Spain. T cells, B-cell-depleted T cells, or PBMCs provided the cDNA or gDNA that served as material.

One Seattle source followed patients from active infection through their disease course. The source material was peripheral blood. This clonotype originated in a person aged 70 to 80 with COVID-19, enrolled during active disease.

The CDR3 DNA reads as TGTGCCAGCAGCGTAGAGGGAGGGGTAATCACCGGGGAGCTGTTTTTT. This encodes CASSVEGGVITGELFF. This sequence joins TRBV9 and TRBJ2-2; 7 bases agree with TRBD2. After removal of 0 bases from V and 4 bases from J, the junction contained 6 bases not matched to a gene. The CDR3 consists of 16 residues. Germline V gene lookup returns CDR1 SGDLS and CDR2 YYNGEE.